The rows below give T cell receptor beta chains drawn from one sample of a study of T cells in Graves' hyperthyroidism and ophthalmopathy. TCRdb re-called the multiplex PCR reads with MiXCR, one entry per CDR3 protein. In the table there are 450,000 to 700,000 distinct CDR3 sequences, around 42% of which are singletons. The specimen was peripheral blood or thyroid tissue (not recorded which). The receptor set was obtained from a woman aged 18 to 35 with Graves' hyperthyroidism. CDR3s include the opening cysteine and the closing phenylalanine or tryptophan. The order of the fields is clone size, V gene, D gene, J gene, CDR3 length, CDR3 protein, CDR3 DNA. The D gene is left open where the match is weak. Some rows have no size entry. The others give once, few or many, or a class for an expanded clone.

clone_size: -; v_call: TRBV7-2; d_call: -; j_call: TRBJ1-4; cdr3_length: 19; cdr3_aa: CASSSGREQYFGLSEKLFF; cdr3_nt: -
clone_size: -; v_call: TRBV5-4; d_call: TRBD2; j_call: TRBJ2-5; cdr3_length: 18; cdr3_aa: CASSPGLAGAYRRETQYF; cdr3_nt: TGTGCCAGCAGCCCGGGACTAGCGGGAGCCTATCGGAGGGAGACCCAGTACTTC
clone_size: -; v_call: TRBV7-9; d_call: -; j_call: TRBJ2-1; cdr3_length: 13; cdr3_aa: CASSLEGPVEQFF; cdr3_nt: TGTGCCAGCAGCTTAGAGGGGCCCGTCGAGCAGTTCTTC
clone_size: -; v_call: TRBV20-1; d_call: TRBD2; j_call: TRBJ2-5; cdr3_length: 14; cdr3_aa: CSARSNEREETQYF; cdr3_nt: TGCAGTGCTAGATCTAACGAGCGGGAGGAGACCCAGTACTTC
clone_size: once; v_call: TRBV6-1; d_call: TRBD1; j_call: TRBJ2-7; cdr3_length: 13; cdr3_aa: CASITDRASEQYF; cdr3_nt: TGTGCCAGCATCACGGACAGGGCCAGCGAGCAGTACTTC
clone_size: -; v_call: TRBV4-3; d_call: -; j_call: TRBJ2-6; cdr3_length: 15; cdr3_aa: CASSQVWRRANVLTF; cdr3_nt: TGCGCCAGCAGCCAAGTTTGGAGGCGGGCCAACGTCCTGACTTTC
clone_size: many; v_call: TRBV7-9; d_call: -; j_call: TRBJ2-7; cdr3_length: 14; cdr3_aa: CASSQGLDSYEQYF; cdr3_nt: TGTGCCAGCAGCCAGGGACTGGACTCCTACGAGCAGTACTTC
clone_size: once; v_call: TRBV20-1; d_call: -; j_call: TRBJ2-7; cdr3_length: 14; cdr3_aa: CSASGSRRLGEQYF; cdr3_nt: TGCAGTGCTAGCGGGAGCCGAAGATTAGGTGAGCAGTACTTC
clone_size: many; v_call: TRBV7-8; d_call: -; j_call: TRBJ2-7; cdr3_length: 15; cdr3_aa: CASSLLATTTYEQYF; cdr3_nt: TGTGCCAGCAGCTTATTGGCTACCACTACCTACGAGCAGTACTTC
clone_size: many; v_call: TRBV9; d_call: TRBD1; j_call: TRBJ1-2; cdr3_length: 14; cdr3_aa: CASSVGQGLYGYTF; cdr3_nt: TGTGCCAGCAGCGTGGGACAGGGTCTTTATGGCTACACCTTC
clone_size: -; v_call: TRBV12-5; d_call: -; j_call: TRBJ2-3; cdr3_length: 13; cdr3_aa: CASGSGVTDTQYF; cdr3_nt: TGTGCTAGTGGTAGCGGAGTCACAGATACGCAGTATTTT
clone_size: -; v_call: TRBV15; d_call: TRBD1; j_call: TRBJ1-1; cdr3_length: 15; cdr3_aa: CATSRGTGGNTEAFF; cdr3_nt: TGTGCCACCAGCAGAGGGACAGGGGGCAACACTGAAGCTTTCTTT
clone_size: few; v_call: TRBV5-1; d_call: -; j_call: TRBJ1-3; cdr3_length: 13; cdr3_aa: CASRQDSGNTIYF; cdr3_nt: TGCGCCAGTAGACAGGACTCTGGAAACACCATATATTTT
clone_size: -; v_call: TRBV29-1; d_call: -; j_call: TRBJ1-1; cdr3_length: 13; cdr3_aa: CSVEGQGNTEAFF; cdr3_nt: TGCAGCGTTGAAGGGCAGGGCAACACTGAAGCTTTCTTT
clone_size: -; v_call: TRBV20-1; d_call: TRBD1; j_call: TRBJ1-1; cdr3_length: 13; cdr3_aa: CSATQGAVPEAFF; cdr3_nt: TGCAGTGCGACACAGGGGGCGGTACCCGAAGCTTTCTTT
clone_size: many; v_call: TRBV4-1; d_call: TRBD1; j_call: TRBJ2-6; cdr3_length: 17; cdr3_aa: CAGSLGQGESGANVLTF; cdr3_nt: TGCGCCGGCTCCTTAGGACAGGGAGAATCTGGGGCCAACGTCCTGACTTTC
clone_size: many; v_call: TRBV24-1; d_call: -; j_call: TRBJ2-7; cdr3_length: 13; cdr3_aa: CATSDRRFVEQYF; cdr3_nt: TGTGCCACCAGTGATCGACGATTTGTCGAGCAGTACTTC
clone_size: -; v_call: TRBV29-1; d_call: -; j_call: TRBJ1-5; cdr3_length: 12; cdr3_aa: CSLLGGHQPQHF; cdr3_nt: TGCAGTTTATTGGGGGGCCATCAGCCCCAGCATTTT
clone_size: many; v_call: TRBV5-5; d_call: -; j_call: TRBJ2-6; cdr3_length: 16; cdr3_aa: CASSLAQGSGANVLTF; cdr3_nt: TGTGCCAGCAGCTTGGCACAGGGCTCTGGGGCCAACGTCCTGACTTTC
clone_size: -; v_call: TRBV7-9; d_call: -; j_call: TRBJ2-6; cdr3_length: 10; cdr3_aa: CASSLQGGTF; cdr3_nt: TGTGCCAGCAGCTTACAAGGAGGGACTTTC
clone_size: -; v_call: TRBV29-1; d_call: -; j_call: TRBJ1-4; cdr3_length: 14; cdr3_aa: CSVVGGGNNEKLFF; cdr3_nt: TGCAGCGTTGTTGGAGGAGGCAACAATGAAAAACTGTTTTTT
clone_size: many; v_call: TRBV2; d_call: TRBD1; j_call: TRBJ1-5; cdr3_length: 14; cdr3_aa: CASVLTGGDQPQHF; cdr3_nt: TGTGCCAGCGTTTTAACAGGGGGAGATCAGCCCCAGCATTTT
clone_size: many; v_call: TRBV12-5; d_call: -; j_call: TRBJ1-3; cdr3_length: 14; cdr3_aa: CASGLVTTGNTIYF; cdr3_nt: TGTGCTAGTGGTTTGGTAACGACTGGAAACACCATATATTTT
clone_size: many; v_call: TRBV15; d_call: TRBD1; j_call: TRBJ2-7; cdr3_length: 14; cdr3_aa: CATSTGTGAYEQYF; cdr3_nt: TGTGCCACCAGCACCGGGACAGGGGCCTACGAGCAGTACTTC
clone_size: many; v_call: TRBV13; d_call: -; j_call: TRBJ2-2; cdr3_length: 14; cdr3_aa: CASSGPGEAGELFF; cdr3_nt: TGTGCCAGCAGCGGCCCAGGGGAGGCCGGGGAGCTGTTTTTT
clone_size: many; v_call: TRBV7-2; d_call: TRBD2; j_call: TRBJ2-7; cdr3_length: 16; cdr3_aa: CASSLDHASGSYEQYF; cdr3_nt: TGTGCCAGCAGCTTAGATCACGCTAGCGGGAGCTACGAGCAGTACTTC
clone_size: -; v_call: TRBV5-1; d_call: -; j_call: TRBJ2-1; cdr3_length: 13; cdr3_aa: CASSPGQHNEQFF; cdr3_nt: TGCGCCAGCAGCCCTGGACAACACAATGAGCAGTTCTTC
clone_size: many; v_call: TRBV9; d_call: -; j_call: TRBJ1-4; cdr3_length: 15; cdr3_aa: CASSVGYATNEKLFF; cdr3_nt: TGTGCCAGCAGCGTAGGATATGCAACTAATGAAAAACTGTTTTTT
clone_size: -; v_call: TRBV24-1; d_call: -; j_call: TRBJ2-7; cdr3_length: 13; cdr3_aa: CATSDGQNYEQYF; cdr3_nt: TGTGCCACCAGTGACGGACAGAACTACGAGCAGTACTTC
clone_size: many; v_call: TRBV7-2; d_call: -; j_call: TRBJ1-1; cdr3_length: 14; cdr3_aa: CASSPRQDNTEAFF; cdr3_nt: TGTGCCAGCAGCCCCAGACAGGATAACACTGAAGCTTTCTTT
clone_size: many; v_call: TRBV5-4; d_call: TRBD1; j_call: TRBJ2-7; cdr3_length: 14; cdr3_aa: CASSLAQGASEQYF; cdr3_nt: TGTGCCAGCAGCTTGGCACAGGGGGCGTCTGAGCAGTACTTC
clone_size: -; v_call: TRBV25-1; d_call: -; j_call: TRBJ1-1; cdr3_length: 14; cdr3_aa: CASSLSGGQTEAFF; cdr3_nt: TGTGCCAGCAGCCTATCCGGGGGGCAGACTGAAGCTTTCTTT
clone_size: many; v_call: TRBV25-1; d_call: -; j_call: TRBJ2-7; cdr3_length: 14; cdr3_aa: CASSERAGYYEQYF; cdr3_nt: TGTGCCAGCAGTGAAAGGGCAGGGTACTACGAGCAGTACTTC
clone_size: many; v_call: TRBV20-1; d_call: TRBD2; j_call: TRBJ2-2; cdr3_length: 14; cdr3_aa: CSTFREEVTGELFF; cdr3_nt: TGCAGTACTTTTCGGGAGGAGGTCACCGGGGAGCTGTTTTTT
clone_size: -; v_call: TRBV19; d_call: -; j_call: TRBJ2-1; cdr3_length: 14; cdr3_aa: CASKGQGWVNEQFF; cdr3_nt: TGTGCCAGCAAAGGGCAGGGATGGGTCAATGAGCAGTTCTTC
clone_size: -; v_call: TRBV27; d_call: -; j_call: TRBJ1-1; cdr3_length: 15; cdr3_aa: CASSLSGAGVTEAFF; cdr3_nt: TGTGCCAGCAGTTTATCCGGCGCGGGGGTCACTGAAGCTTTCTTT
clone_size: many; v_call: TRBV25-1; d_call: -; j_call: TRBJ1-2; cdr3_length: 16; cdr3_aa: CASSESLYRRICGYTF; cdr3_nt: TGTGCCAGCAGTGAATCGCTGTACAGGCGAATCTGTGGCTACACCTTC
clone_size: -; v_call: TRBV7-2; d_call: -; j_call: TRBJ2-2; cdr3_length: 15; cdr3_aa: CASSPRSRATGELFF; cdr3_nt: TGTGCCAGCAGCCCCCGATCCAGGGCCACCGGGGAGCTGTTTTTT
clone_size: -; v_call: TRBV19; d_call: TRBD2; j_call: TRBJ2-1; cdr3_length: 15; cdr3_aa: CASSMASGDYNEQFF; cdr3_nt: TGTGCCAGTAGTATGGCTAGCGGAGACTACAATGAGCAGTTCTTC
clone_size: few; v_call: TRBV5-4; d_call: -; j_call: TRBJ2-2; cdr3_length: 17; cdr3_aa: CASSQQQGSEFAGELFF; cdr3_nt: TGTGCCAGCAGCCAACAGCAGGGTAGCGAATTCGCCGGGGAGCTGTTTTTT